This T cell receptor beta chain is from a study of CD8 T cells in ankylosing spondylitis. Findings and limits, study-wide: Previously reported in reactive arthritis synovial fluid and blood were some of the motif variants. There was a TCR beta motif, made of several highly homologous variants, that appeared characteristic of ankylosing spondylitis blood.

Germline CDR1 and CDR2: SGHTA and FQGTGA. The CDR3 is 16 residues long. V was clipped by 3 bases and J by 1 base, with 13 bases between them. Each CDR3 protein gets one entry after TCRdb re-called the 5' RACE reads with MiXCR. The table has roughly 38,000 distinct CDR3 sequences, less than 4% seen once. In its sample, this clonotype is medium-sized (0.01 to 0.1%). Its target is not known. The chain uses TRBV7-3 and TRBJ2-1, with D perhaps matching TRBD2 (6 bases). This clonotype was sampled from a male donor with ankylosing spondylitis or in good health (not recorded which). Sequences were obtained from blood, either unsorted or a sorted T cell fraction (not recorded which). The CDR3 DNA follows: TGTGCCAGCAGCTTTTCCCGGCGGGGATCCTACAATGAGCAGTTCTTC. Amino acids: CASSFSRRGSYNEQFF.